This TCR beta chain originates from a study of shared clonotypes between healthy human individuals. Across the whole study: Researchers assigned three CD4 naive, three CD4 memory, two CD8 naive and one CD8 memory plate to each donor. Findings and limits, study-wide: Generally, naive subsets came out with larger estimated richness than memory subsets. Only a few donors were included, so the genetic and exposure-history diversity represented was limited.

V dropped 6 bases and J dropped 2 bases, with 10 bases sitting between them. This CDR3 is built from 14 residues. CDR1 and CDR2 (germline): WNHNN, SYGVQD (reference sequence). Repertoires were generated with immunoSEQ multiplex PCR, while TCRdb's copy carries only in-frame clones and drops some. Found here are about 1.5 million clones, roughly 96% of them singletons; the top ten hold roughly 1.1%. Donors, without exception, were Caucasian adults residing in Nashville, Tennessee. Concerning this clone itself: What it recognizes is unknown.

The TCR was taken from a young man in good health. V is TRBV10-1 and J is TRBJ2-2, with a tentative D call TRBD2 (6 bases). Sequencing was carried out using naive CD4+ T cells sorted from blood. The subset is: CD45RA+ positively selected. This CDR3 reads CASSRDSNTGELFF. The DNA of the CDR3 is TGCGCCAGCAGCCGGGACTCAAACACCGGGGAGCTGTTTTTT.